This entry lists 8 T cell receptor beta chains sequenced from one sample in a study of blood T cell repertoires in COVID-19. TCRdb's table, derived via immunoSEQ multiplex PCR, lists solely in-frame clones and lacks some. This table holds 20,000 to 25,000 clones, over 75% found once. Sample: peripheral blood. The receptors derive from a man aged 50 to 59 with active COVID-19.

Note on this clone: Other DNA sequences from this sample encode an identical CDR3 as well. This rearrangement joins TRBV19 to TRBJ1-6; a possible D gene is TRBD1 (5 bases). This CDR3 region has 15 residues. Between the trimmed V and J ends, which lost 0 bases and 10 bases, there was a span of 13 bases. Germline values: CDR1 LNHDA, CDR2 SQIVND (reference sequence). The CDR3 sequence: CASSIERRGRSPLHF. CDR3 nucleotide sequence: TGTGCCAGTAGTATAGAGCGGAGGGGCCGATCACCCCTCCACTTT.

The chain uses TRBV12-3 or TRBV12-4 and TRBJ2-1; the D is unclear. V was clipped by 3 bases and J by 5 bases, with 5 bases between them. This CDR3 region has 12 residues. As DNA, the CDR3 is TGTGCCAGCAGTTTGATAGACAATGAGCAGTTCTTC. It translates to CASSLIDNEQFF.

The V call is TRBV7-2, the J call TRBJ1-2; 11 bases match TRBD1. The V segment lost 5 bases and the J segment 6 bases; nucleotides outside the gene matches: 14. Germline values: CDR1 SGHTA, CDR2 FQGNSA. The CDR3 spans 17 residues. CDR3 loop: CASSRALPGTGGNGYTF. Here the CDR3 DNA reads TGTGCCAGCAGCCGCGCACTACCCGGGACAGGGGGTAATGGCTACACCTTC.

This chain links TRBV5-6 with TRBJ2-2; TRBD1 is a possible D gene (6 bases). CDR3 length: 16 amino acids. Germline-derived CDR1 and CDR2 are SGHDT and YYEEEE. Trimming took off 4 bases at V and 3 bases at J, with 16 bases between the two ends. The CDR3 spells CASSHRTAYYTGELFF. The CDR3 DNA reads TGTGCCAGCAGCCACCGGACAGCTTATTACACCGGGGAGCTGTTTTTT.

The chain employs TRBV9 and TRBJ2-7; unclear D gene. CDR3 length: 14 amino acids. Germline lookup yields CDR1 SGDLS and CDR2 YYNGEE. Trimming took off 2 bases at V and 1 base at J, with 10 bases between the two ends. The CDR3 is CASSVYPVSYEQYF. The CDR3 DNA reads TGTGCCAGCAGCGTTTATCCCGTTTCCTACGAGCAGTACTTC.

The CDR3 DNA sequence: TGTGCCAAAATGACAGCTAACTATGGCTACACCTTC. Residues: CAKMTANYGYTF. The chain couples TRBV2 to TRBJ1-2; perhaps TRBD1 as D (5 bases). Trimming pared 10 bases from V and 0 bases from J, leaving 9 bases between. Germline V gives CDR1 SNHLY, CDR2 FYNNEI. The CDR3 runs to 12 residues.

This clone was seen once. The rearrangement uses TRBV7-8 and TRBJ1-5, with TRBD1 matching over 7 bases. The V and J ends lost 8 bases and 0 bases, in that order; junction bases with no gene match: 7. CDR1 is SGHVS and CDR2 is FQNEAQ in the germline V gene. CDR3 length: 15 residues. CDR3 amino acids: CASPTGVYSNQPQHF. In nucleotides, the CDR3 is TGTGCCAGCCCTACAGGGGTTTATAGCAATCAGCCCCAGCATTTT. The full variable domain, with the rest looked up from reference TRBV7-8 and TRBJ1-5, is GAGVSQSPRYKVAKRGQDVALRCDPISGHVSLFWYQQALGQGPEFLTYFQNEAQLDKSGLPSDRFFAERPEGSVSTLKIQRTQQEDSAVYLCASPTGVYSNQPQHFGDGTRLSIL.

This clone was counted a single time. CDR3 nucleotides: TGTGCCAGCAGTCGGGACAGGGGCTCCTACAATGAGCAGTTCTTC. This encodes CASSRDRGSYNEQFF. This rearrangement joins TRBV5-8 to TRBJ2-1; TRBD1 aligns across 10 bases. Losses at the gene ends were 5 bases for V and 0 bases for J; bases not matched to a gene: 2. Germline assignment: CDR1 SGHTS and CDR2 YDEGEE. The CDR3 has 15 amino acids.